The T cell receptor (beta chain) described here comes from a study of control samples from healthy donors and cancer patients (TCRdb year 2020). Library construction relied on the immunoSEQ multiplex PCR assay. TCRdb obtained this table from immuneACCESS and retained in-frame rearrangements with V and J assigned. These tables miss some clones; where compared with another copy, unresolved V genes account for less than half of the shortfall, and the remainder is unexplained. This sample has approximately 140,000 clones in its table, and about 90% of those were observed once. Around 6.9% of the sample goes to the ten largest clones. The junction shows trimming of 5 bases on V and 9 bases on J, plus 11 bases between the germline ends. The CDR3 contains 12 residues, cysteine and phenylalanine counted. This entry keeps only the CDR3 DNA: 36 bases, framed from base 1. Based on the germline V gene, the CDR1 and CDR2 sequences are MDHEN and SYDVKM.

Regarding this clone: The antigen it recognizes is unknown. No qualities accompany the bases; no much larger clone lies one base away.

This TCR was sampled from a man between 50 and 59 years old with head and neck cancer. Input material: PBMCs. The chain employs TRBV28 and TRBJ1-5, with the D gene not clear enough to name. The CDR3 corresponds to CASSPLPWPQHF. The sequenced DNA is TGTGCCAGCAGTCCACTGCCTTGGCCCCAGCATTTT.